These T cell receptor beta chains were read from a single sample in a study of blood T cell repertoires in COVID-19. Sequencing used immunoSEQ multiplex PCR; TCRdb keeps in-frame clones, though not all of them. The sample consists of about 300,000 clones, 85% to 90% of them appearing once. The sample taken for sequencing was peripheral blood. The receptor source for this set is a man between 65 and 85 years old with acute or convalescent COVID-19. The CDR3 runs from the conserved cysteine through the conserved F or W. D genes are given only for firm matches. Size is omitted from some rows. Given values are once, few, many or a class for expanded clones.

TGTGCCAGCAGCAAAGATCCGTCGCGTAGCAATCAGCCCCAGCATTTT	CASSKDPSRSNQPQHF	TRBV21-1	-	once	TRBJ1-5
TGTGCCAGCAGTTACGAAACTAGGGACACAGATACGCAGTATTTT	CASSYETRDTDTQYF	TRBV6-2/TRBV6-3	-	-	TRBJ2-3
TGTGCCAGCGGACGGGGGTCCTACGAGCAGTACTTC	CASGRGSYEQYF	TRBV14	-	-	TRBJ2-7
TGTGCCAGCACCCAACAGGCGGGGCGCACAGATACGCAGTATTTT	CASTQQAGRTDTQYF	TRBV7-9	-	-	TRBJ2-3
TGTGCCAGCAGTTCTTTAAGCACAGATACGCAGTATTTT	CASSSLSTDTQYF	TRBV6-5	-	-	TRBJ2-3
TGTGCCAGCATTGCGGGGGGGCTCGTCGCCACTGAAGCTTTCTTT	CASIAGGLVATEAFF	TRBV7-8	-	-	TRBJ1-1
TGTGCCAGCAGTTACAGGACAGAGCAGTTCTTC	CASSYRTEQFF	TRBV6-2/TRBV6-3	-	-	TRBJ2-1
TGTGCCAGCAGTTACTTCGACGGGAATCAGCCCCAGCATTTT	CASSYFDGNQPQHF	TRBV6-7	-	once	TRBJ1-5
TGTGCCAGCAGGGGGGGGGCCAAAAACATTCAGTACTTC	CASRGGAKNIQYF	TRBV28	TRBD2	-	TRBJ2-4
TGTGCCAGCAGCCAAGTATCGGGGGACAACTATGGCTACACCTTC	CASSQVSGDNYGYTF	TRBV4-2	-	-	TRBJ1-2
TGTGCCAGCAGCGTAGACGATCGGTCACCCCTCCACTTT	CASSVDDRSPLHF	TRBV9	-	-	TRBJ1-6
TGCGCCAGCAGCCCCCAGGGGTCTGGGGCCAACGTCCTGACTTTC	CASSPQGSGANVLTF	TRBV5-1	-	-	TRBJ2-6
TGTGCCACTGACAGGAACACCGGGGAGCTGTTTTTT	CATDRNTGELFF	TRBV28	-	-	TRBJ2-2
TGTGCCACCAGTGGTGGACTCTTAGATAACTACGAGCAGTACTTC	CATSGGLLDNYEQYF	TRBV24-1	-	-	TRBJ2-7
TGTGCCAGCAGCTTGGACAGGGGGCGGGGCACTGAAGCTTTCTTT	CASSLDRGRGTEAFF	TRBV7-6	TRBD1	-	TRBJ1-1
TGCGCCAGCAGTGAGTCCATGAGGGGGCAATTCTTT	CASSESMRGQFF	TRBV10-1	TRBD1	-	TRBJ1-1
TGTGCCAGCAGCCTCCCCCCGGACAGGGGTCAACCTGAAGCTTTCTTT	CASSLPPDRGQPEAFF	TRBV11-2	TRBD1	-	TRBJ1-1
TGTGCCAGCAGCCCAGCCGGGACAGTCTACAATGAGCAGTTCTTC	CASSPAGTVYNEQFF	TRBV7-2	TRBD1	once	TRBJ2-1
TGTGCCAGCTCAAACAGGGTGGCGAACACTGAAGCTTTCTTT	CASSNRVANTEAFF	TRBV28	-	-	TRBJ1-1
TGCGCCAGCAGCCAAGATTGGGGACCCGGGGGGGAGACCCAGTACTTC	CASSQDWGPGGETQYF	TRBV4-3	TRBD2	-	TRBJ2-5
TGTGCCAGCAGCTTGGCGTGGAGTTCGAACACCGGGGAGCTGTTTTTT	CASSLAWSSNTGELFF	TRBV5-6	-	few	TRBJ2-2
TGTGCCAGCAGCTTAGTGTACGACAGGGACTATGGCTACACCTTC	CASSLVYDRDYGYTF	TRBV7-2	TRBD1	-	TRBJ1-2
TGTGCCACCCTGCCCCACGACAGGGTAGGAACTAATGAAAAACTGTTTTTT	CATLPHDRVGTNEKLFF	TRBV11-3	TRBD1	once	TRBJ1-4
TGTGCCAGCAGTCCCGGGACATCGGATAATGAAAAACTGTTTTTT	CASSPGTSDNEKLFF	TRBV7-9	-	-	TRBJ1-4
TGTGCCAGCAGCTTGGGACAGGGGGAGAAGGCGCCCCAGCATTTT	CASSLGQGEKAPQHF	TRBV7-8	TRBD1	-	TRBJ1-5
TGTGCCAGCAGTTTAAAGCGGGGGCTGACCTATGGCTACACCTTC	CASSLKRGLTYGYTF	TRBV28	-	-	TRBJ1-2
TGTGCCAGCAGCTTGGTTCTAGCGGGAGGTGGGATTGAGCAGTTCTTC	CASSLVLAGGGIEQFF	TRBV5-4	TRBD2	-	TRBJ2-1
TGCAGCGTGAGGACAGGGTCTGGCTCACCCCTCCACTTT	CSVRTGSGSPLHF	TRBV29-1	TRBD1	-	TRBJ1-6
TGTGCCAGCAGTTTGAGCGAACCTCTCTATGGCTACACCTTC	CASSLSEPLYGYTF	TRBV28	-	-	TRBJ1-2
TGTGCCAGCAGCCAAAATACCGGGACTTTCACAGATACGCAGTATTTT	CASSQNTGTFTDTQYF	TRBV3-1/TRBV3-2	-	once	TRBJ2-3
TGTGCCAGCAGTTACTCAGAATTCAGGGCGGGGGCTGAAGCTTTCTTT	CASSYSEFRAGAEAFF	TRBV6-2/TRBV6-3	-	-	TRBJ1-1
TGCGCCAGCAGCTCCCGTCCGGGACAGGACTTTCGGTATGGCTACACCTTC	CASSSRPGQDFRYGYTF	TRBV4-1	TRBD1	-	TRBJ1-2
TGTGCCAGAAAGAGGGGGGGAAGCAATCAGCCCCAGCATTTT	CARKRGGSNQPQHF	TRBV19	-	-	TRBJ1-5
TGTGCCAGTAGTATCTTGGGACAGGGGGCGACTGGCTACACCTTC	CASSILGQGATGYTF	TRBV19	TRBD1	-	TRBJ1-2
TGTGCCAGCACCCGACAGGGCAGCTACGAGCAGTACTTC	CASTRQGSYEQYF	TRBV11-1	TRBD1	-	TRBJ2-7
TGTGCCAGCAGCGCAGAAAATTATAACTACAATGAGCAGTTCTTC	CASSAENYNYNEQFF	TRBV9	-	-	TRBJ2-1
TGTGCCAGCAGTTACTTTGGAGAAGCGGCAGATACGCAGTATTTT	CASSYFGEAADTQYF	TRBV6-2/TRBV6-3	-	-	TRBJ2-3
TGTGCTAGTGGTTTGGAGGGGGTCGGACCCCAGCATTTT	CASGLEGVGPQHF	TRBV12-5	-	-	TRBJ1-5
TGCGCCAGCAGCTTAGTGGGACTAGCGGGGAATGAGCAGTTCTTC	CASSLVGLAGNEQFF	TRBV5-1	TRBD2	-	TRBJ2-1
TGTGCCAGCAGCCCAGGGAGCAGGGGGGATGGCTACACCTTC	CASSPGSRGDGYTF	TRBV11-2	TRBD1	-	TRBJ1-2
TGTGCCAGCAGTGAAGCCTTACAGGGGGCGGAAGGCTACACCTTC	CASSEALQGAEGYTF	TRBV2	TRBD1	-	TRBJ1-2
TGTGCCAGCAGCTTAGCCCCGACAGGGAGTATTAGCACAGATACGCAGTATTTT	CASSLAPTGSISTDTQYF	TRBV7-2	TRBD1	-	TRBJ2-3
TGTGCCAGCAGCGTAGGGGCAGCTCCCTTCTCTGGAAACACCATATATTTT	CASSVGAAPFSGNTIYF	TRBV9	-	-	TRBJ1-3
TGTGCCAGCAGCTCACCCAATCCGGGACAGGGTAGCACAGATACGCAGTATTTT	CASSSPNPGQGSTDTQYF	TRBV7-9	TRBD1	-	TRBJ2-3
TGTGCCAGCAGCAACGGAGACGGGGAGCTGTTTTTT	CASSNGDGELFF	TRBV5-4	-	-	TRBJ2-2
TGTGCCAGCAGCCAAGGACTGGCTATGGACAGCCACTTC	CASSQGLAMDSHF	TRBV4-2	-	-	TRBJ1-2
TGCGCCAGCAGTGAGTCCAGGACACCCCCCTACGAGCAGTACTTC	CASSESRTPPYEQYF	TRBV10-1	-	-	TRBJ2-7
TGTGCCAGCAGCTTTCAAAAAGAGACCCAGTACTTC	CASSFQKETQYF	TRBV7-2	-	-	TRBJ2-5
TGCGCCAGCAGCCAGCGGGGTAGCGCCGACTACGAGCAGTACTTC	CASSQRGSADYEQYF	TRBV4-1	-	-	TRBJ2-7
TGTGCCAGCAGGGCCCCAGGGTCTGAGACCCAGTACTTC	CASRAPGSETQYF	TRBV12-3/TRBV12-4	-	-	TRBJ2-5
TGTGCCAGCAGCCCCCAAATGTTGAGGACAGTCAACGAGCAGTACTTC	CASSPQMLRTVNEQYF	TRBV11-2	-	-	TRBJ2-7
TGTGCCAGTAGTATGGTTTGGACAGGGATCGAGACCCAGTACTTC	CASSMVWTGIETQYF	TRBV19	TRBD1	-	TRBJ2-5
TGTGCCAGCAGCGTAGCAGCGGGAGGACAGAGAGAGCAGTTCTTC	CASSVAAGGQREQFF	TRBV9	TRBD2	few	TRBJ2-1
TGTGCCAGCTCACCGCAAACCCCTCCGACAGGGTTGAACACTGAAGCTTTCTTT	CASSPQTPPTGLNTEAFF	TRBV18	TRBD1	-	TRBJ1-1
TGTGCCAGCAAGGAGCCTGTGACCCGCGGGAGGGCCTTCGATGAGCAGTTCTTC	CASKEPVTRGRAFDEQFF	TRBV28	TRBD2	few	TRBJ2-1
TGTGCCAGCAGCTTAGGGCTTCAGAACACTGAAGCTTTCTTT	CASSLGLQNTEAFF	TRBV11-2	-	-	TRBJ1-1
TGCGCCAGCAGCTTGGTGGCGGGAGGTTCTCGCGAGCAGTACTTC	CASSLVAGGSREQYF	TRBV5-1	TRBD2	few	TRBJ2-7
TGTGCCAGCAGCTTACTAGCGGCATCCTACAATGAGCAGTTCTTC	CASSLLAASYNEQFF	TRBV11-2	TRBD2	-	TRBJ2-1
TGTGCCAGCAGTCTGGACTACTCTGGGGCCAACGTCCTGACTTTC	CASSLDYSGANVLTF	TRBV6-5	-	-	TRBJ2-6
TGTGCCTGGAGAATACAGGGGGCGGATACCGGGGAGCTGTTTTTT	CAWRIQGADTGELFF	TRBV30	TRBD1	-	TRBJ2-2